The T cell receptor beta chain under discussion was sequenced for a study of T-cell reconstitution after alpha-beta-depleted transplantation in children. General observations from the study: At day 60, the high TCRbeta diversity found in some patients originated from recipient T cells and thymic progenitors that had survived. Expanded graft clones numbering several hundred reportedly gave rise to alpha-beta T cells about two months after transplant. T-cell counts and diversity were attributed mostly to newly produced T cells one year after transplant.

The J segment lost 4 bases and the V segment lost 3 bases, leaving 15 bases of the junction unmatched. The CDR3 runs 18 residues. Germline V gives CDR1 SGDLS, CDR2 YYNGEE. The authors prepared the TCRbeta library with unique molecular identifiers. TCRdb ran MiXCR on the PCR reads and lists one entry per CDR3 protein. The sample has about 980,000 distinct CDR3 sequences, about 29% seen once. About this clonotype: Its target is not known.

The V and J genes are TRBV9 and TRBJ2-3; TRBD2 agrees at 9 bases. Here the sequenced sample was PBMCs, mostly from graft donor cells, taken 360 days after TCRalphabeta/CD19-depleted stem cell transplant. This sequence originates from a boy less than two years old who had a stem cell transplant for SCID, so the T cells may come from the graft donor. CDR3 coding DNA: TGTGCCAGCAGCGGCCAGACTATAGCGGGGGCGCGTTCAGATACGCAGTATTTT. Protein product: CASSGQTIAGARSDTQYF.